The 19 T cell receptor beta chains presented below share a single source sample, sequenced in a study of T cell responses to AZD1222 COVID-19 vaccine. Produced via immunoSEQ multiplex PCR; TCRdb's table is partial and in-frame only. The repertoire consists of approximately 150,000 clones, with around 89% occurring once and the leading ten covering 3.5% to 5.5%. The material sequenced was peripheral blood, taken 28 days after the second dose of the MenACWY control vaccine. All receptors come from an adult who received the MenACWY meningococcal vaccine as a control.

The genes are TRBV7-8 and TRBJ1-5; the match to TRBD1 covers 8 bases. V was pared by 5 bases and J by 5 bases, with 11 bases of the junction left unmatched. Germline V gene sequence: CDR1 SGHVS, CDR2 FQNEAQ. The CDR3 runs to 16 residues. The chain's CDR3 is CASSGGRTGRDQPQHF. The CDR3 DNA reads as TGTGCCAGCAGCGGCGGTCGGACAGGGCGGGATCAGCCCCAGCATTTT.

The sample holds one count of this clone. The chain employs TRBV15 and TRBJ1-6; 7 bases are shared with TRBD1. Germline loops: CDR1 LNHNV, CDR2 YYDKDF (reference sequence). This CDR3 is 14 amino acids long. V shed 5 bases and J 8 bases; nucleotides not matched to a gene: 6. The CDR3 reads CATSGQATDSPLHF. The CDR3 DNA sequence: TGTGCCACCAGCGGACAGGCGACGGATTCACCCCTCCACTTT.

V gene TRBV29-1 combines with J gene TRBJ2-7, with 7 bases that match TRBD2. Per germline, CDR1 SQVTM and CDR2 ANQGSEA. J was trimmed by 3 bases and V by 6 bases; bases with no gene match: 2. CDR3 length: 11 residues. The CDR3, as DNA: TGCAGCGTGCGGGAGTACTACGAGCAGTACTTC. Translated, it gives CSVREYYEQYF.

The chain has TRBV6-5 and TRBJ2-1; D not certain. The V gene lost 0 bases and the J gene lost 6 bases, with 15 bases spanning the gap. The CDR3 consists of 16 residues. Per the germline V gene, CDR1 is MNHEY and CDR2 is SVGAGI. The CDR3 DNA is TGTGCCAGCAGTTACTCTCTTAGGGTTACGTCCAATGAGCAGTTCTTC. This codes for CASSYSLRVTSNEQFF.

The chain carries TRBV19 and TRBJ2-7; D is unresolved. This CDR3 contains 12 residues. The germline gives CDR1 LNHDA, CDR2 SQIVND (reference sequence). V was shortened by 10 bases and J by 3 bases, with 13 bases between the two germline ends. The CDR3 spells CATTAKNYEQYF. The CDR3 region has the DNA TGTGCCACCACGGCAAAGAACTACGAGCAGTACTTC.

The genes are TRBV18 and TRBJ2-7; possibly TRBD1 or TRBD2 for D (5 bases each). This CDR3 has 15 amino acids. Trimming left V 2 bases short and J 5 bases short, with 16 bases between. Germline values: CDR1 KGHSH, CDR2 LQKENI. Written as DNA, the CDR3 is TGTGCCAGCTCACCAGGGACCCCTTTTGTGAACGAGCAGTACTTC. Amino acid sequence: CASSPGTPFVNEQYF.

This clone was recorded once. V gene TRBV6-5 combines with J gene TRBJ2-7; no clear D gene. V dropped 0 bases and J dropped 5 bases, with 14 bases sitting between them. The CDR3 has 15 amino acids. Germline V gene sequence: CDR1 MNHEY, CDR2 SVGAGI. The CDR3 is CASSYSPYYGNEQYF. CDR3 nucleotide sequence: TGTGCCAGCAGTTACTCCCCCTATTATGGGAACGAGCAGTACTTC.

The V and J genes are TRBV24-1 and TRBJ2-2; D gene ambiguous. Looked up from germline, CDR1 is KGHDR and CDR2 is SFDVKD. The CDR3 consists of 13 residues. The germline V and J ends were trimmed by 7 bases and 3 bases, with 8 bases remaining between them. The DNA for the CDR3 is TGTGCCACCAGGGAAGGGCACACCGGGGAGCTGTTTTTT. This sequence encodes CATREGHTGELFF.

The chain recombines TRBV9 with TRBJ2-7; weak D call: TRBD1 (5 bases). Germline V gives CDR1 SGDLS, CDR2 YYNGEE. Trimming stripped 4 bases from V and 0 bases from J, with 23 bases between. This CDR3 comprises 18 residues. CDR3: CASSPGPRANPISYEQYF. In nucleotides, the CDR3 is TGTGCCAGCAGCCCCGGTCCCAGGGCTAACCCCATCTCCTACGAGCAGTACTTC.

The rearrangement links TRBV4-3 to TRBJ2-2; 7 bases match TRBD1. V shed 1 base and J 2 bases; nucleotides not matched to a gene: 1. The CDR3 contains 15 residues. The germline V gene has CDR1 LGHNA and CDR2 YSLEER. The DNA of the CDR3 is TGCGCCAGCAGCCAAGGACAGGGTAACACCGGGGAGCTGTTTTTT. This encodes CASSQGQGNTGELFF.

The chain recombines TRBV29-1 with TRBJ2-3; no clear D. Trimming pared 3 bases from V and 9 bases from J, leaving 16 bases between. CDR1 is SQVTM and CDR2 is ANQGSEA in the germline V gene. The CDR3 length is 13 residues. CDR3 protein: CSVDGPSQGTQYF. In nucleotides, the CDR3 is TGCAGCGTTGACGGGCCCTCCCAAGGGACGCAGTATTTT.

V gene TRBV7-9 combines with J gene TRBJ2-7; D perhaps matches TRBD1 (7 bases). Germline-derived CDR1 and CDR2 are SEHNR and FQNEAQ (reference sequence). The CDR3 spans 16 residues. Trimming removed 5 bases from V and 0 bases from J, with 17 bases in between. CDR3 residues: CASSPPGGLFSYEQYF. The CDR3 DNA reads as TGTGCCAGCAGCCCCCCAGGGGGACTCTTCTCCTACGAGCAGTACTTC.

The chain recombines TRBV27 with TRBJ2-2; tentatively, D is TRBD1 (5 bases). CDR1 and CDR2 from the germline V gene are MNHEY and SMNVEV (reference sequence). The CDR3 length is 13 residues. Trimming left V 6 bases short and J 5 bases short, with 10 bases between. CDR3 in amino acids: CASRRGATGELFF. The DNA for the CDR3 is TGTGCCAGCAGGCGTGGGGCTACCGGGGAGCTGTTTTTT.

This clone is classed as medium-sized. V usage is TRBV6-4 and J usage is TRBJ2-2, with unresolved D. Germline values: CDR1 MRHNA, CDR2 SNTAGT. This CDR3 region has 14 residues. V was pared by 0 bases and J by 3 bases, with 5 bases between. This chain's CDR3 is CASSDSRDTGELFF. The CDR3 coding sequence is TGTGCCAGCAGTGACTCACGGGACACCGGGGAGCTGTTTTTT.

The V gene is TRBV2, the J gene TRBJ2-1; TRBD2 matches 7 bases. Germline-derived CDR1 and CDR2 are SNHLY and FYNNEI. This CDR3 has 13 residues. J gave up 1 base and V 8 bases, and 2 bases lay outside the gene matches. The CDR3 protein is CASPAGSYNEQFF. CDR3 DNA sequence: TGTGCCAGCCCAGCGGGATCCTACAATGAGCAGTTCTTC. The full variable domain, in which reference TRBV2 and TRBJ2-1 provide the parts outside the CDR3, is EPEVTQTPSHQVTQMGQEVILRCVPISNHLYFYWYRQILGQKVEFLVSFYNNEISEKSEIFDDQFSVERPDGSNFTLKIRSTKLEDSAMYFCASPAGSYNEQFFGPGTRLTVL.

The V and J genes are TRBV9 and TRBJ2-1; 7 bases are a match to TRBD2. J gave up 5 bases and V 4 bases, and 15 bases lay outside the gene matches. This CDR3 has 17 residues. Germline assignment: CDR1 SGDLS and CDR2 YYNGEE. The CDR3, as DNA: TGTGCCAGCAGCCCGCAGGGTTGGCGGGAGACCCACAATGAGCAGTTCTTC. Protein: CASSPQGWRETHNEQFF.

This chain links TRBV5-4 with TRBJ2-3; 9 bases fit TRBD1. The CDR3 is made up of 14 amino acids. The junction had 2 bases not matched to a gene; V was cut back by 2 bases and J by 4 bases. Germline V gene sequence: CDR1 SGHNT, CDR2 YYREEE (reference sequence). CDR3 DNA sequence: TGTGCCAGCAGCTTTACAGGGGGCGCAGATACGCAGTATTTT. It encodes CASSFTGGADTQYF. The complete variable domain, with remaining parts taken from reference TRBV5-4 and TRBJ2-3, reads ETGVTQSPTHLIKTRGQQVTLRCSSQSGHNTVSWYQQALGQGPQFIFQYYREEENGRGNFPPRFSGLQFPNYSSELNVNALELDDSALYLCASSFTGGADTQYFGPGTRLTVL.

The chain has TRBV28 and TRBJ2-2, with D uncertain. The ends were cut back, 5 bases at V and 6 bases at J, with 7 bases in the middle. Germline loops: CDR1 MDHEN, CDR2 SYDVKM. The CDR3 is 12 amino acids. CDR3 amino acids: CASSRLAGELFF. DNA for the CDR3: TGTGCCAGCAGTCGCCTGGCCGGGGAGCTGTTTTTT. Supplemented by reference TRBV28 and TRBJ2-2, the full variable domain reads DVKVTQSSRYLVKRTGEKVFLECVQDMDHENMFWYRQDPGLGLRLIYFSYDVKMKEKGDIPEGYSVSREKKERFSLILESASTNQTSMYLCASSRLAGELFFGEGSRLTVL.

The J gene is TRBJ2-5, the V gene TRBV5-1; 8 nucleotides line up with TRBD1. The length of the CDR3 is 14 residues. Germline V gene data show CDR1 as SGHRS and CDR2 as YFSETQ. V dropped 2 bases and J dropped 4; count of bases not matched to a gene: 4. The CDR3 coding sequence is TGCGCCAGCAGCTTCGGACAGGGTCGAGAGACCCAGTACTTC. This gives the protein CASSFGQGRETQYF.